Reported below is one T cell receptor (beta chain). Participants' reported clinical history set cohort assignment. The record originates from a study of blood T cell repertoires in COVID-19. Background on the study: T cells, B-cell-depleted T cells, or PBMCs supplied cDNA or gDNA.

Per the study methods: Estimates of nucleated cell counts were drawn from the amplification of reference gene primers. Data came from immunoSEQ multiplex PCR; TCRdb stores just in-frame clones and leaves some out. For V, J and clone size, that table is used; D and trimming come from the DNA. The repertoire has 300,000 to 500,000 clones, over 75% of them found once; the top ten carry over 0.9%. The material sequenced was PBMCs or T cells enriched from blood (not recorded which). This TCR derives from a woman aged 30 to 39 with acute COVID-19.

CDR3 nucleotide sequence: TGTGCCAGCAGCTTAGTCCGGGGCTCCTACAATGAGCAGTTCTTC. This encodes CASSLVRGSYNEQFF. The chain carries TRBV7-2 and TRBJ2-1; TRBD2 is a possible D gene (5 bases). Per germline, CDR1 SGHTA and CDR2 FQGNSA. The V gene lost 1 base and the J gene lost 0 bases, with 7 bases spanning the gap. This CDR3 is 15 amino acids long.